This T cell receptor beta chain emerged from a study of blood T cell repertoires in COVID-19. In the study overall: Some COVID-19 samples were acute and others convalescent; all came from the United States, Italy and Spain.

Germline V gene lookup returns CDR1 DFQATT and CDR2 SNEGSKA (reference sequence). The CDR3 sequence is 9 residues long. A few counts support this clone. Germline is not matched at one junction end, which may reflect a read error. Produced via immunoSEQ multiplex PCR; TCRdb's table is partial and in-frame only. Of roughly 200,000 clones listed, 80% are singletons. What was sequenced was peripheral blood. The sequence derives from a man between 60 and 75 years old with acute or convalescent COVID-19. The rearrangement links TRBV20-1 to TRBJ1-2, with 8 bases matching TRBD1. The CDR3 DNA reads TGCAGTGCCCCGGACAGGGATCTCTTC. Translating gives CSAPDRDLF.